A single sample gave rise to the 23 T cell receptor beta chains below, sequenced in a study of T cell responses to AZD1222 COVID-19 vaccine. Only in-frame clones appear in the TCRdb table, and some are missing; sequencing was by immunoSEQ multiplex PCR. Here the sample spans 7,500 to 9,000 clones, roughly 90% being singletons. The material sequenced was peripheral blood, taken 28 days after the second AZD1222 dose. The receptors were gathered from an adult who received the AZD1222 COVID-19 vaccine.

The CDR3: CASSSFGQGTEAFF. The CDR3 DNA is TGTGCCAGCAGCTCCTTCGGGCAGGGAACTGAAGCTTTCTTT. V and J are TRBV7-8 and TRBJ1-1; the D gene is possibly TRBD1 (5 bases). V was shortened by 4 bases and J by 5 bases, with 14 bases between the two germline ends. Per the germline V gene, CDR1 is SGHVS and CDR2 is FQNEAQ. The CDR3 runs 14 residues. The full variable domain, its missing parts supplied by reference TRBV7-8 and TRBJ1-1, is GAGVSQSPRYKVAKRGQDVALRCDPISGHVSLFWYQQALGQGPEFLTYFQNEAQLDKSGLPSDRFFAERPEGSVSTLKIQRTQQEDSAVYLCASSSFGQGTEAFFGQGTRLTVV.

The V and J genes are TRBV29-1 and TRBJ1-5; TRBD1 might be the D (5 bases). V was cut by 2 bases and J by 0 bases, with 11 bases left in between. The CDR3 consists of 15 residues. Looked up from germline, CDR1 is SQVTM and CDR2 is ANQGSEA. The CDR3 protein is CSVESDTFSNQPQHF. The CDR3, as DNA: TGCAGCGTTGAATCGGACACCTTTAGCAATCAGCCCCAGCATTTT.

This clone was seen more than once but under ten times. The chain links TRBV24-1 to TRBJ2-1; the D call may be TRBD1 or TRBD2 (6 bases each). CDR1 and CDR2 (germline): KGHDR, SFDVKD. The CDR3 spans 15 residues. Trimming removed 3 bases from V and 10 bases from J, with 18 bases in between. CDR3 loop: CATSDPWTLGGEQFF. CDR3 nucleotides: TGTGCCACCAGTGATCCTTGGACCCTCGGGGGCGAGCAGTTCTTC.

This sequence joins TRBV11-3 and TRBJ1-1; the D is unclear. Germline V lookup: CDR1 SGHNT, CDR2 YENEEA. V was clipped by 0 bases and J by 5 bases, with 10 bases between them. The CDR3 is 14 residues long. CDR3 DNA sequence: TGTGCCAGCAGCTTAGATGGGGTAAAGACTGAAGCTTTCTTT. It translates to CASSLDGVKTEAFF.

This rearrangement joins TRBV11-2 to TRBJ2-7; no reliable D call. V gave up 2 bases and J gave up 6 bases, with 14 bases separating them. This CDR3 is 14 amino acids long. Germline V gene lookup returns CDR1 SGHAT and CDR2 FQNNGV. The DNA for the CDR3 is TGTGCCAGCAGCTTATATACCCCTTTGGGCGAGCAGTACTTC. Amino acid sequence: CASSLYTPLGEQYF.

This clone was picked up a small number of times. The V gene is TRBV5-1, the J gene TRBJ1-4; D not certain. The CDR3 extends over 16 amino acids. V lost 1 base, J lost 1 base, and 11 bases lay in between. Germline CDR1 and CDR2: SGHRS and YFSETQ. The CDR3: CASSLLSVGTNEKLFF. The CDR3 nucleotides are TGCGCCAGCAGCTTGCTGTCTGTCGGAACTAATGAAAAACTGTTTTTT.

The chain has TRBV4-3 and TRBJ1-5, with TRBD1 as a possible D gene (5 bases). V was pared by 0 bases and J by 3 bases, with 9 bases between. The CDR3 has 15 residues. Germline loops: CDR1 LGHNA, CDR2 YSLEER. The CDR3 sequence is CASSQDRGPNQPQHF. CDR3 coding DNA: TGCGCCAGCAGCCAAGATCGGGGCCCCAATCAGCCCCAGCATTTT.

The chain is built from TRBV10-3 and TRBJ1-5, with TRBD1 matching over 10 bases. Germline CDR1 and CDR2: ENHRY and SYGVKD. V gave up 9 bases and J gave up 3 bases; unmatched junction bases: 5. The CDR3 has 14 residues. In DNA form, the CDR3 reads TGTGCCATATCCGGGACAGGGGCCAATCAGCCCCAGCATTTT. Translation gives CAISGTGANQPQHF.

This clone was seen only once. The chain has TRBV19 and TRBJ1-5; 7 bases are a match to TRBD1. This CDR3 comprises 15 residues. The germline V gene encodes CDR1 LNHDA and CDR2 SQIVND (reference sequence). The trim removed 4 bases at V and 6 bases at J, leaving 9 bases unmatched. CDR3 in DNA: TGTGCCAGTAGTAGCTCCCGCAGGGGGAGTCAGCCCCAGCATTTT. Translating it yields CASSSSRRGSQPQHF.

J is TRBJ2-2 and V is TRBV24-1, with D uncertain. Trimming stripped 5 bases from V and 1 base from J, with 10 bases between. Per germline, CDR1 KGHDR and CDR2 SFDVKD. CDR3 size: 15 residues. The CDR3: CATSVQDQNTGELFF. The DNA of the CDR3 is TGTGCCACCAGTGTTCAGGACCAGAACACCGGGGAGCTGTTTTTT.

The gene calls are TRBV7-9 and TRBJ2-1; D perhaps matches TRBD2 (6 bases). Germline values: CDR1 SEHNR, CDR2 FQNEAQ (reference sequence). The CDR3 has 19 residues. V was cut by 5 bases and J by 0 bases, with 23 bases left in between. CDR3 DNA: TGTGCCAGCAGCCAAAGGGGAGGCCGGGACGGGGGCTCCTACAATGAGCAGTTCTTC. Its protein product is CASSQRGGRDGGSYNEQFF.

This clone occurred a few times. V usage is TRBV6-5 and J usage is TRBJ1-6; maybe TRBD1 (5 bases). Trimming stripped 0 bases from V and 6 bases from J, with 12 bases between. The CDR3 runs 16 residues. CDR1 and CDR2 (germline): MNHEY, SVGAGI. In nucleotides, the CDR3 is TGTGCCAGCAGTTACTCGGGACCCGGCGGTAATTCACCCCTCCACTTT. It is translated as CASSYSGPGGNSPLHF.

This chain joins TRBV4-3 and TRBJ1-1; TRBD1 matches 9 bases. The germline V gene encodes CDR1 LGHNA and CDR2 YSLEER. The CDR3 sequence is 17 residues long. V dropped 0 bases and J dropped 3; count of bases not matched to a gene: 8. CDR3 amino acids: CASSQEYGRQGDTEAFF. The CDR3 DNA is TGCGCCAGCAGCCAAGAGTATGGGCGACAGGGGGACACTGAAGCTTTCTTT.

This clone was counted a few times. V usage is TRBV28 and J usage is TRBJ2-7; D may be TRBD1 or TRBD2 (5 bases each). Germline V gene lookup returns CDR1 MDHEN and CDR2 SYDVKM. CDR3 length equals 17 residues. The V and J ends lost 6 bases and 2 bases respectively, with 23 bases between them. CDR3 region: CASSIGAGSARAYEQYF. The DNA of the CDR3 is TGTGCCAGCAGCATCGGGGCGGGCAGCGCCAGGGCCTACGAGCAGTACTTC.

This sequence joins TRBV19 and TRBJ2-2; 7 nucleotides line up with TRBD1. V was pared by 5 bases and J by 2 bases, with 17 bases of the junction left unmatched. Germline assignment: CDR1 LNHDA and CDR2 SQIVND (reference sequence). The CDR3 loop spans 19 amino acids. This CDR3 reads CASSFRQTGLQSNTGELFF. The CDR3 DNA follows: TGTGCCAGTAGTTTCCGCCAGACAGGGCTCCAGTCTAACACCGGGGAGCTGTTTTTT.

The CDR3 nucleotides are TGTGCCAGCGGACTAGGCGGGCGCACAGATACGCAGTATTTT. Its translation is CASGLGGRTDTQYF. The V gene is TRBV9, the J gene TRBJ2-3; 7 bases match TRBD2. V trimming: 7 bases; J trimming: 1 base; junction bases outside the gene matches: 6. This CDR3 comprises 14 residues. Per germline, CDR1 SGDLS and CDR2 YYNGEE.

The chain combines TRBV12-3 or TRBV12-4 with TRBJ1-2; TRBD1 matches at 7 bases. The junction had 6 bases not matched to a gene; V was cut back by 7 bases and J by 7 bases. The CDR3 length is 12 residues. This CDR3 is CASTRTGGGYTF. CDR3 coding DNA: TGTGCCAGCACTCGGACAGGAGGTGGCTACACCTTC.

The chain couples TRBV28 to TRBJ1-2, with a possible D match to TRBD1 (5 bases). Per germline, CDR1 MDHEN and CDR2 SYDVKM. This CDR3 is 13 amino acids long. Trimming removed 7 bases from V and 4 bases from J, with 13 bases in between. The CDR3 loop reads CASKRGSGYGYTF. DNA for the CDR3: TGTGCCAGCAAGAGGGGTTCGGGCTATGGCTACACCTTC.

CDR3 DNA: TGTGCCAGCAGCTTAGCGGAGGGGCGCATCGGCACTGAAGCTTTCTTT. Its translation: CASSLAEGRIGTEAFF. The chain joins TRBV7-9 to TRBJ1-1; D may be TRBD1 (5 bases). V was cut by 0 bases and J by 4 bases, with 15 bases left in between. The germline CDR1 and CDR2 sequences are SEHNR and FQNEAQ (reference sequence). CDR3 length equals 16 residues.

The chain carries TRBV7-8 and TRBJ1-5, with a tentative D call TRBD1 (5 bases). CDR3 length equals 16 residues. CDR1 and CDR2 (germline): SGHVS, FQNEAQ. The ends were cut back, 2 bases at V and 5 bases at J, with 16 bases in the middle. The CDR3 sequence: CASSLSGSFRYQPQHF. The CDR3 nucleotides are TGTGCCAGCAGCTTATCAGGGTCATTCAGATATCAGCCCCAGCATTTT.

The chain links TRBV28 to TRBJ1-5, with a possible D match to TRBD1 (5 bases). Germline values: CDR1 MDHEN, CDR2 SYDVKM. The CDR3 length is 15 residues. V was pared by 6 bases and J by 4 bases, with 16 bases between. The CDR3 reads CASSSAFRGNQPQHF. Here the CDR3 DNA reads TGTGCCAGCAGCTCAGCCTTTAGGGGAAATCAGCCCCAGCATTTT. Looking up the rest from reference TRBV28 and TRBJ1-5 gives the full variable domain: DVKVTQSSRYLVKRTGEKVFLECVQDMDHENMFWYRQDPGLGLRLIYFSYDVKMKEKGDIPEGYSVSREKKERFSLILESASTNQTSMYLCASSSAFRGNQPQHFGDGTRLSIL.

The chain links TRBV18 to TRBJ1-6, with 10 nucleotides matching TRBD1. CDR3 length equals 14 residues. Per germline, CDR1 KGHSH and CDR2 LQKENI. The junction had 5 bases not matched to a gene; V was cut back by 6 bases and J by 9 bases. The CDR3 spells CASSGTGDGSPLHF. CDR3 nucleotide sequence: TGTGCCAGCTCCGGGACAGGGGATGGTTCACCCCTCCACTTT.

V usage is TRBV19 and J usage is TRBJ1-5; TRBD1 might be the D (6 bases). This CDR3 has 14 residues. Trimming left V 3 bases short and J 6 bases short, with 12 bases between. In germline, CDR1 is LNHDA, CDR2 SQIVND (reference sequence). The chain's CDR3 is CASSMGGPTQPQHF. In DNA form, the CDR3 reads TGTGCCAGTAGTATGGGGGGGCCCACTCAGCCCCAGCATTTT.